What follows describes a single TCR beta chain. The table came from immunoSEQ multiplex PCR; TCRdb's copy has only in-frame clones and leaves some out. The data show roughly 2.1 million clones, more than 85% seen once. Naive-designated CD8 cells lacked CD45RO, were positively enriched for CCR7, and omitted terminally differentiated effector memory CD45RA+ cells. The CDR3 totals 15 residues. V was pared by 4 bases and J by 7 bases, with 10 bases of the junction left unmatched. The germline gives CDR1 SGHNT, CDR2 YYREEE (reference sequence). This sample was included in a study of shared clonotypes between healthy human individuals.

This sequence originates from a man between 18 and 29 years old in good health. Some clones in this sample may be carry-over from other donors' samples. The J gene is TRBJ2-7, the V gene TRBV5-4; 11 bases map to TRBD2. Source material: naive CD8+ T cells from PBMCs. The CDR3 DNA is TGTGCCAGCAGCCCAATACTAGCGGGAGTACGGGAGCAGTACTTC. Its protein is CASSPILAGVREQYF.